These 20 T cell receptor beta chains were sequenced from one sample in a study of T cells in Graves' hyperthyroidism and ophthalmopathy. Researchers took RNA transcripts and amplified the TCR beta CDR3 regions from them. Initially, a first-round RT-PCR of the TCR CDR3 employed the HTBI primer set. TCRdb analysed the multiplex PCR reads with MiXCR anew, one entry per CDR3 protein. The sample has approximately 260,000 distinct CDR3 sequences; approximately 16% are singletons. Material: blood. The receptors originated from a woman aged 45-65 years with Graves' hyperthyroidism that later progressed to Graves' ophthalmopathy.

This clonotype was seen repeatedly, ten times or more. The chain carries TRBV7-2 and TRBJ2-1; the D gene is possibly TRBD2 (5 bases). V gave up 1 base and J gave up 1 base, with 14 bases separating them. Germline lookup yields CDR1 SGHTA and CDR2 FQGNSA. This CDR3 has 17 amino acids. Here the CDR3 DNA reads TGTGCCAGCAGCTTAGAGGCTAGCAAGTATTCCTACAATGAGCAGTTCTTC. Translation gives CASSLEASKYSYNEQFF.

As concerns this clonotype: A much larger clonotype is one base distant, so this may be a read error. The J gene is TRBJ2-1, the V gene TRBV5-4, with D unclear. This CDR3 spans 11 amino acids. The V end lost 2 bases, the J end lost 6 bases, and 3 bases lay between the germline ends. The germline V gene encodes CDR1 SGHNT and CDR2 YYREEE (reference sequence). CDR3 amino acids: CASSFLNEQFF. In nucleotides, the CDR3 is TGTGCCAGCAGCTTCCTCAATGAGCAGTTCTTC.

This clonotype was counted many times. V is TRBV5-1 and J is TRBJ1-2; 7 bases are shared with TRBD1. Germline lookup yields CDR1 SGHRS and CDR2 YFSETQ. CDR3 length: 16 residues. With 5 bases clipped from V and 7 bases from J, the junction kept 17 bases outside the gene matches. The chain's CDR3 is CASRQRGTVLTSGYTF. The CDR3 DNA reads TGCGCCAGCAGACAAAGAGGGACAGTCCTTACCAGTGGCTACACCTTC.

This clonotype was detected many times. The chain links TRBV15 to TRBJ2-7; a weak D match, TRBD1 (5 bases). CDR3 size: 14 residues. Germline V gene data show CDR1 as LNHNV and CDR2 as YYDKDF (reference sequence). V was trimmed by 2 bases and J by 2 bases, leaving 10 bases between them. Written as DNA, the CDR3 is TGTGCCACCAGCAGAAAGGACACCACCTACGAGCAGTACTTC. As protein: CATSRKDTTYEQYF.

The chain recombines TRBV24-1 with TRBJ1-5; possible D gene TRBD1, 5 bases. The CDR3 is 14 amino acids. Germline assignment: CDR1 KGHDR and CDR2 SFDVKD. V gave up 4 bases and J gave up 5 bases, with 11 bases separating them. CDR3 DNA sequence: TGTGCCACCAGTGACCCAGGGAACTATCAGCCCCAGCATTTT. As protein: CATSDPGNYQPQHF.

The sample holds a few counts of this clonotype. The rearrangement uses TRBV7-3 and TRBJ2-1; no clear D gene. This CDR3 contains 13 residues. Germline lookup yields CDR1 SGHTA and CDR2 FQGTGA. Trimming left V 4 bases short and J 5 bases short, with 9 bases between. CDR3 DNA sequence: TGTGCCAGCAGCTCGTCCCAGGACAATGAGCAGTTCTTC. Residues: CASSSSQDNEQFF.

The table lists this clonotype with a few counts. This chain joins TRBV3-1 and TRBJ1-1; D is ambiguous. Between the trimmed V and J ends, which lost 1 base and 1 base, there was a span of 7 bases. The germline V gene has CDR1 LGHDT and CDR2 YNNKEL (reference sequence). This CDR3 contains 14 residues. DNA for the CDR3: TGTGCCAGCAGCCAAGCGGCGGCGAACACTGAAGCTTTCTTT. This sequence encodes CASSQAAANTEAFF.

This clonotype was counted at least ten times. The CDR3 protein is CASSQFGDTQYF. Here the CDR3 DNA reads TGTGCCAGCAGCCAATTTGGGGATACGCAGTATTTT. The chain uses TRBV3-1 and TRBJ2-3; D unclear. CDR1 LGHDT and CDR2 YNNKEL come from the germline V gene (reference sequence). The CDR3 contains 12 residues. The V and J ends lost 2 bases and 6 bases respectively, with 6 bases between them.

The chain employs TRBV29-1 and TRBJ1-2; 7 bases are a match to TRBD1. V trimming: 2 bases; J trimming: 3 bases; junction bases outside the gene matches: 3. CDR1 is SQVTM, CDR2 ANQGSEA, per germline. The CDR3 is 13 amino acids. The CDR3 DNA is TGCAGCGTTGAACGGGGACAGTACTATGGCTACACCTTC. Its protein product is CSVERGQYYGYTF.

This clonotype was picked up many times. This rearrangement joins TRBV28 to TRBJ1-1; D remains ambiguous. The CDR3 runs 14 residues. Between the trimmed V and J ends, which lost 6 bases and 0 bases, there was a span of 11 bases. The V gene's germline CDR1 is MDHEN and CDR2 SYDVKM. The CDR3 DNA sequence: TGTGCCAGCAGCGTCTCGACGGTGAACACTGAAGCTTTCTTT. It yields the protein CASSVSTVNTEAFF.

There are many counts of this clonotype. The V and J genes are TRBV12-3 or TRBV12-4 and TRBJ2-2; D is undetermined. The V and J ends lost 2 bases and 5 bases respectively, with 3 bases between them. The CDR3 covers 12 residues. This chain's CDR3 is CASSLRTGELFF. DNA of the CDR3: TGTGCCAGCAGTTTACGAACCGGGGAGCTGTTTTTT.

This rearrangement joins TRBV7-9 to TRBJ1-1; unclear D gene. The length of the CDR3 is 13 residues. The germline V gene has CDR1 SEHNR and CDR2 FQNEAQ (reference sequence). The V and J ends lost 4 bases and 5 bases respectively, with 11 bases between them. DNA of the CDR3: TGTGCCAGCAGCTCCCGCGCAGGAACTGAAGCTTTCTTT. Its translation is CASSSRAGTEAFF.

This clonotype occurred many times. The gene calls are TRBV20-1 and TRBJ1-5; possible D gene TRBD1, 5 bases. The CDR3 sequence is 14 residues long. CDR1 is DFQATT, CDR2 SNEGSKA, per germline (reference sequence). Trimming took off 0 bases at V and 6 bases at J, with 12 bases between the two ends. CDR3 amino acids: CSARDGGIGQPQHF. Here the CDR3 DNA reads TGCAGTGCTAGAGATGGGGGAATTGGTCAGCCCCAGCATTTT.

As concerns this clonotype: This may come from a read error, since a much larger clone is one base off. The J gene is TRBJ1-5, the V gene TRBV6-5; D remains ambiguous. V lost 0 bases and J 7 bases, leaving 10 bases between the germline ends. Germline V lookup: CDR1 MNHEY, CDR2 SVGAGI. This CDR3 spans 14 amino acids. The CDR3 DNA reads TGTGCCAGCAGTTACTCCTCGGGAGGCCAGCCCCAGCATTTT. Translation gives CASSYSSGGQPQHF.

This clonotype came up many times. The chain links TRBV2 to TRBJ2-4; tentative D call: TRBD2 (6 bases). The length of the CDR3 is 17 residues. Germline V gives CDR1 SNHLY, CDR2 FYNNEI. V was clipped by 5 bases and J by 4 bases, with 21 bases between them. CDR3 in amino acids: CASSLDDFTGTKNIQYF. The CDR3 region has the DNA TGTGCCAGCAGTCTAGACGATTTTACCGGGACTAAAAACATTCAGTACTTC.

This clonotype occurred a few times. V gene TRBV5-1 combines with J gene TRBJ2-7; 11 bases align to TRBD1. The junction had 6 bases not matched to a gene; V was cut back by 4 bases and J by 3 bases. The CDR3 has 15 amino acids. Germline values: CDR1 SGHRS, CDR2 YFSETQ. For the CDR3, the DNA is TGCGCCAGCAGCCAACCGGGACAGGGGGACTACGAGCAGTACTTC. It specifies CASSQPGQGDYEQYF.

This clonotype has only a few counts. The chain joins TRBV7-9 to TRBJ1-5; tentative D call: TRBD1 (6 bases). Germline CDR1 reads SEHNR; CDR2 reads FQNEAQ (reference sequence). CDR3 length equals 13 residues. Trimming stripped 4 bases from V and 9 bases from J, with 13 bases between. Here the CDR3 reads CASSSRDKTPQHF. The CDR3 DNA reads TGTGCCAGCAGCTCCCGGGACAAGACGCCCCAGCATTTT. Together with reference TRBV7-9 and TRBJ1-5, the CDR3 gives the full variable domain: DTGVSQNPRHKITKRGQNVTFRCDPISEHNRLYWYRQTLGQGPEFLTYFQNEAQLEKSRLLSDRFSAERPKGSFSTLEIQRTEQGDSAMYLCASSSRDKTPQHFGDGTRLSIL.

This clonotype appeared a few times. The rearrangement uses TRBV6-1 and TRBJ2-3, with 12 bases aligning to TRBD2. V shed 6 bases, J shed 5 bases, and the junction held 9 bases outside the gene matches. The CDR3 loop spans 16 amino acids. Germline V gene sequence: CDR1 MNHNS, CDR2 SASEGT. CDR3 DNA: TGTGCCAGCAGACCTCTAGCGGGAGGGCCAAAAGATACGCAGTATTTT. This gives the protein CASRPLAGGPKDTQYF.

The chain uses TRBV7-8 and TRBJ2-3; 7 bases match TRBD2. The germline gives CDR1 SGHVS, CDR2 FQNEAQ. This CDR3 has 13 residues. V was clipped by 7 bases and J by 3 bases; unmatched bases: 4. CDR3 loop: CASNSGGTDTQYF. The CDR3 nucleotides read TGTGCCAGCAACTCCGGGGGGACAGATACGCAGTATTTT.

This clonotype occurred a few times. The chain uses TRBV10-3 and TRBJ2-3, with TRBD2 matching 12 bases. The CDR3 is made up of 17 amino acids. The germline gives CDR1 ENHRY, CDR2 SYGVKD. V was clipped by 4 bases and J by 4 bases; unmatched bases: 9. The CDR3 here is CAISGTSGKRRADTQYF. The CDR3 DNA sequence: TGTGCCATCAGTGGGACTAGCGGGAAACGTCGGGCAGATACGCAGTATTTT.